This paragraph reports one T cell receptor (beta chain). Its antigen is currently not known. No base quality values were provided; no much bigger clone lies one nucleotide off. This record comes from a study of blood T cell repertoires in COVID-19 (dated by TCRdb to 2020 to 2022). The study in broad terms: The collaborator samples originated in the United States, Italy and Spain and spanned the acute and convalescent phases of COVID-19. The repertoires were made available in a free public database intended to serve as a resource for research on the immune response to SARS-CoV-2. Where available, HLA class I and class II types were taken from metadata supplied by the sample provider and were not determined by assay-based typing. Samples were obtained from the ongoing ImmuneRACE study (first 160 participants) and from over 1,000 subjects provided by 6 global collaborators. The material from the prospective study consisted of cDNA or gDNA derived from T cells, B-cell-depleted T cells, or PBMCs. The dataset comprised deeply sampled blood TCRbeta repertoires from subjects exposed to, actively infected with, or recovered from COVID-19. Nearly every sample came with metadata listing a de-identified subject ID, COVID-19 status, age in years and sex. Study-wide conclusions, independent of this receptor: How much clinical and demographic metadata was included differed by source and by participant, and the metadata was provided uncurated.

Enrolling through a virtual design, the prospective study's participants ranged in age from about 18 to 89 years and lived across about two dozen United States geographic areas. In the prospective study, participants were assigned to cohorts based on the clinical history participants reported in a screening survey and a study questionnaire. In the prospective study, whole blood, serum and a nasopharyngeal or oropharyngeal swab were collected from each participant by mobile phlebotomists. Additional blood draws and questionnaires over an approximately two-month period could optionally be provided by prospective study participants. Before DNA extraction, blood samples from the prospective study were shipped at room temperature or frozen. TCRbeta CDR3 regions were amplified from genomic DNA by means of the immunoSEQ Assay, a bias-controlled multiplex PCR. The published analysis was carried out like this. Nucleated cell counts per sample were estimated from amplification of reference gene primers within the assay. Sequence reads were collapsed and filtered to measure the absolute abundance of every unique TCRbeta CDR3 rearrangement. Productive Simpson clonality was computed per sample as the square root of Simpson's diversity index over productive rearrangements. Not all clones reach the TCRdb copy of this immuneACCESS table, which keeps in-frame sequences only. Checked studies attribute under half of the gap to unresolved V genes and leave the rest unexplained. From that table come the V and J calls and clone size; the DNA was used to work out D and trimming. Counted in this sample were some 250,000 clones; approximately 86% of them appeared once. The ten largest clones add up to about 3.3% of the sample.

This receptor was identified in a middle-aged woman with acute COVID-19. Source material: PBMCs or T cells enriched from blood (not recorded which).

The nucleotides are TGTGCCAGTAGTCTACAGGGGGCCCCTGAAGCTTTCTTT. Translation gives CASSLQGAPEAFF. The chain links TRBV19 with TRBJ1-1; TRBD1 agrees with 9 junctional bases. The CDR3 goes from the cysteine to the phenylalanine over 13 residues. Only the CDR3 DNA stays, 39 bases, in frame from base 1. Trimming leaves V shorter by 5 bases and J shorter by 6 bases, with the junction holding 4 bases beyond the gene matches. Reading the germline V gene (reference sequence) gives CDR1 LNHDA and CDR2 SQIVND.